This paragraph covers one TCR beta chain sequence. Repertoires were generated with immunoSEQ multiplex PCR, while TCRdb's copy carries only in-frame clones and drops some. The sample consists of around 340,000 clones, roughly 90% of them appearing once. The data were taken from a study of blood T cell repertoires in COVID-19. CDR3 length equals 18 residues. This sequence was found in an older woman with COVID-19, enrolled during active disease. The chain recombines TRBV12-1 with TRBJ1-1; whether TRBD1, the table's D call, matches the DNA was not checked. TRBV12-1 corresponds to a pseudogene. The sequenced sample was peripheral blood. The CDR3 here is CASSFNRDRAGMNTEAFF. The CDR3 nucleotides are TGTGCCAGCAGCTTTAACCGGGACAGGGCCGGAATGAACACTGAAGCTTTCTTT.